This T cell receptor (beta chain) originates from a study of blood T cell repertoires in COVID-19. The CDR3 loop spans 13 amino acids. J lost 3 bases, V lost 7 bases, and 4 bases had no gene match. Germline values: CDR1 MDHEN, CDR2 SYDVKM. Profiled with immunoSEQ multiplex PCR; TCRdb holds only in-frame clones, not every one. This sample has roughly 280,000 clones, with roughly nine tenths found just once. Donors in Cohort 3 who had recovered were those with two negative PCRs, healthcare professional clearance, or resolution of their symptoms. The V and J genes are TRBV28 and TRBJ2-3; the match to TRBD2 covers 7 bases. The sequencing sample was made of PBMCs or T cells enriched from blood (not recorded which). The sequence was obtained from a woman aged 60-75 years who had recovered from COVID-19. The CDR3 reads CASTWEGTDTQYF. Here the CDR3 DNA reads TGTGCCAGCACCTGGGAGGGAACAGATACGCAGTATTTT.